One sample yielded the 14 T cell receptor beta chains listed below, sequenced in a study of early T cells in non-severe SARS-CoV-2 infection. TCRdb re-called the 5' RACE reads with MiXCR, one entry per CDR3 protein. The sample lists more than 45,000 distinct CDR3 sequences, about 6% occurring once. Sample: whole blood, taken at baseline. All receptors come from an adult who was a healthcare worker with PCR-confirmed SARS-CoV-2 infection or an uninfected control (not recorded which).

The sample holds many counts of this clonotype. This chain joins TRBV12-3 or TRBV12-4 and TRBJ1-4; the match to TRBD1 covers 8 bases. The junction had 9 bases not matched to a gene; V was cut back by 6 bases and J by 3 bases. The CDR3 is made up of 16 amino acids. The CDR3 region is CASSYGQGVANEKLFF. The CDR3 DNA reads TGTGCCAGCAGCTACGGACAGGGTGTGGCTAATGAAAAACTGTTTTTT.

V is TRBV4-3 and J is TRBJ1-2; 8 bases fit TRBD1. The germline V gene encodes CDR1 LGHNA and CDR2 YSLEER. Trimming at V came to 6 bases and at J to 2 bases, leaving 8 bases not matched to a gene. This CDR3 contains 15 residues. This CDR3 is CASSQGAQYNYGYTF. The CDR3 coding sequence is TGCGCCAGCAGTCAGGGGGCTCAATACAACTATGGCTACACCTTC.

The chain links TRBV19 to TRBJ2-1; 7 bases fit TRBD1. This CDR3 region has 15 residues. Germline CDR1 is LNHDA and CDR2 is SQIVND (reference sequence). J lost 1 base, V lost 5 bases, and 5 bases had no gene match. The CDR3 here is CASSPTGRSYNEQFF. The DNA for the CDR3 is TGTGCCAGTAGTCCGACAGGGCGATCCTACAATGAGCAGTTCTTC.

This clonotype was observed at least ten times. V is TRBV10-3 and J is TRBJ2-3; 9 nucleotides align to TRBD2. J was trimmed by 0 bases and V by 5 bases; bases with no gene match: 6. Looked up from germline, CDR1 is ENHRY and CDR2 is SYGVKD. CDR3 length equals 16 residues. CDR3 protein: CAISLAGTSSTDTQYF. CDR3 sequence (DNA): TGTGCCATCAGTCTAGCGGGAACATCTAGCACAGATACGCAGTATTTT.

The chain is built from TRBV6-2 or TRBV6-3 and TRBJ2-7; maybe TRBD2 (5 bases). Germline V gene data show CDR1 as MNHEY and CDR2 as SVGEGT. Trimming took off 5 bases at V and 1 base at J, with 15 bases between the two ends. This CDR3 contains 15 residues. This CDR3 reads CASSPSSSGSYEQYF. The CDR3 nucleotides are TGTGCCAGCAGTCCCAGTTCCTCGGGGTCCTACGAGCAGTACTTC.

This clonotype came up a few times. The chain is built from TRBV20-1 and TRBJ2-7; D may correspond to TRBD1 or TRBD2 (5 bases each). V lost 5 bases and J lost 6, with 26 bases in between. The CDR3 length is 16 residues. CDR1 DFQATT and CDR2 SNEGSKA come from the germline V gene (reference sequence). The chain's CDR3 is CSASGLSGLRASEQYF. DNA of the CDR3: TGCAGTGCTTCGGGGCTCTCCGGACTCCGGGCCTCCGAGCAGTACTTC.

This chain uses TRBV9 with TRBJ2-3; D gene unclear. This CDR3 spans 13 amino acids. CDR1 SGDLS and CDR2 YYNGEE come from the germline V gene. With 0 bases removed from V and 4 bases from J, the gap between germline ends came to 6 bases. The CDR3 DNA is TGTGCCAGCAGCGTAGGAATGGCAGATACGCAGTATTTT. Amino acids: CASSVGMADTQYF. Supplemented by reference TRBV9 and TRBJ2-3, the full variable domain reads DSGVTQTPKHLITATGQRVTLRCSPRSGDLSVYWYQQSLDQGLQFLIQYYNGEERAKGNILERFSAQQFPDLHSELNLSSLELGDSALYFCASSVGMADTQYFGPGTRLTVL.

This clonotype was counted between two and nine times. The rearrangement links TRBV25-1 to TRBJ2-2; no reliable D call. V shed 6 bases and J shed 1 base, with 15 bases lying between them. Germline V lookup: CDR1 MGHDK, CDR2 SYGVNS. The CDR3 is 16 amino acids. In DNA, the CDR3 is TGTGCCAGCAGAGCGCTTAACACGGAGAACACCGGGGAGCTGTTTTTT. Amino acids: CASRALNTENTGELFF.

In this sample, this clonotype turned up many times. This rearrangement joins TRBV6-2 or TRBV6-3 to TRBJ2-5; D ambiguous. V gave up 5 bases and J gave up 5 bases, with 12 bases separating them. The V gene's germline CDR1 is MNHEY and CDR2 SVGEGT. This CDR3 region has 13 residues. The CDR3 loop reads CASSPPAEETQYF. CDR3 in DNA: TGTGCCAGCAGTCCCCCTGCAGAGGAGACCCAGTACTTC.

This clonotype was seen at least ten times. The V gene is TRBV18, the J gene TRBJ1-1; 7 bases line up with TRBD1. The V and J ends lost 6 bases and 6 bases, in that order; junction bases with no gene match: 16. The CDR3 runs 16 residues. CDR1 and CDR2 (germline): KGHSH, LQKENI. The chain's CDR3 is CASSERQGVAQAEAFF. The CDR3 nucleotides read TGTGCCAGCTCCGAAAGACAGGGAGTCGCCCAGGCTGAAGCTTTCTTT.

This clonotype was seen many times. The V and J genes are TRBV6-2 or TRBV6-3 and TRBJ2-6; D is ambiguous. The CDR3 extends over 16 amino acids. CDR1 is MNHEY and CDR2 is SVGEGT in the germline V gene. V was trimmed by 2 bases and J by 0 bases, leaving 8 bases between them. The CDR3, as DNA: TGTGCCAGCAGTTACGGGCGAATCTCTGGGGCCAACGTCCTGACTTTC. This gives the protein CASSYGRISGANVLTF.

Only a few counts were recorded for this clonotype. The chain employs TRBV4-2 and TRBJ2-7, with D unclear. Germline V gives CDR1 LGHNA, CDR2 YNFKEQ. This CDR3 has 15 amino acids. V lost 6 bases and J lost 1, with 16 bases in between. The CDR3 region has the DNA TGTGCCAGCAGTGATGAGTGGGGATCGTCCTACGAGCAGTACTTC. This gives the protein CASSDEWGSSYEQYF.

This clonotype showed up many times. V usage is TRBV6-1 and J usage is TRBJ2-7; TRBD2 matches at 8 bases. CDR1 is MNHNS, CDR2 SASEGT, per germline. This CDR3 comprises 14 residues. Trimming removed 8 bases from V and 3 bases from J; junction bases left unmatched: 9. The CDR3 sequence: CASQETSGDYEQYF. CDR3 nucleotide sequence: TGTGCCAGCCAAGAAACTAGCGGAGACTACGAGCAGTACTTC.

This clonotype was seen many times. This rearrangement joins TRBV7-6 to TRBJ1-5, with D maybe TRBD1 (5 bases). The CDR3 is made up of 13 amino acids. Germline V CDR1 and CDR2: SGHVS, FNYEAQ. V lost 6 bases and J 2 bases, leaving 8 bases between the germline ends. This CDR3 is CASSLQGNQPQHF. CDR3 coding DNA: TGTGCCAGCAGTTTACAGGGCAATCAGCCCCAGCATTTT.